What follows describes a single TCR beta chain. What it recognizes is unknown. This sample is part of a study of blood T cells in healthy people across ages. Study-level results: Naive T cell percentage strongly correlated with TCR beta diversity.

This CDR3 comprises 15 residues. The germline gives CDR1 MGHRA, CDR2 YSYEKL. The ends lost 1 base at V and 5 bases at J; junction bases unmatched: 5. Then a second PCR, running roughly 7 to 11 cycles, was carried out with a sample-barcoded 5' primer and a J-beta primer mix. TCRdb processed the 5' RACE reads anew with MiXCR; each CDR3 protein has one entry. The sample carries roughly 1.7 million distinct CDR3 sequences, around 36% recorded once. This chain connects TRBV4-1 to TRBJ1-1; 9 nucleotides align to TRBD1. The material sequenced was blood. This TCR was recovered from a young woman in good health. For the CDR3, the DNA is TGCGCCAGCAGCCAAGGTTCCGGGACAGGGACTGAAGCTTTCTTT. This sequence encodes CASSQGSGTGTEAFF.